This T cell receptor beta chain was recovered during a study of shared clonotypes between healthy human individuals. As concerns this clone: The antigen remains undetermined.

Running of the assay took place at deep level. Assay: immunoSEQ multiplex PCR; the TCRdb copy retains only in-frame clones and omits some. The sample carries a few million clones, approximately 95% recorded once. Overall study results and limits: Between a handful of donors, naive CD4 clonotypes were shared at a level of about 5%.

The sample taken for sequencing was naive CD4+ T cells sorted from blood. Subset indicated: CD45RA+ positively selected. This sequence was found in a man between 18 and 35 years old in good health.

CDR3 loop: CASSARGSGANVLTF. CDR3 DNA sequence: TGTGCCAGCTCAGCCAGGGGCTCTGGGGCCAACGTCCTGACTTTC. The chain employs TRBV18 and TRBJ2-6; TRBD1 might be the D (6 bases). Trimming stripped 5 bases from V and 0 bases from J, with 8 bases between. This CDR3 region has 15 residues. From germline, CDR1 is KGHSH and CDR2 LQKENI. Variable domain in full (rest from reference TRBV18 and TRBJ2-6): NAGVMQNPRHLVRRRGQEARLRCSPMKGHSHVYWYRQLPEEGLKFMVYLQKENIIDESGMPKERFSAEFPKEGPSILRIQQVVRGDSAAYFCASSARGSGANVLTFGAGSRLTVL.